This record looks at one TCR beta chain sequence and its context. The data were obtained in a study of blood T cell repertoires in COVID-19. Background on the study: Some COVID-19 samples were acute and others convalescent; all came from the United States, Italy and Spain. Sources were T cells, B-cell-depleted T cells, or PBMCs; the material itself was cDNA or gDNA.

There are 14 residues in the CDR3. In germline, CDR1 is KGHDR, CDR2 SFDVKD. Trimming left V 9 bases short and J 3 bases short, with 13 bases between. As handled by the study authors: Estimated nucleated cell counts came from reference gene primer amplification. Sequencing used immunoSEQ multiplex PCR; TCRdb keeps in-frame clones, though not all of them. V and J calls and clone size come straight from that table; D and trimming were deduced from the DNA. In the table there are approximately 210,000 clones, 82% of which are singletons. The sequenced sample consisted of peripheral blood. J is TRBJ2-2 and V is TRBV24-1; possibly TRBD1 for D (6 bases). This clonotype originated in a woman aged 40 to 50 with acute or convalescent COVID-19. CDR3 protein: CATRRAGDTGELFF. CDR3 sequence (DNA): TGTGCCACCCGTAGGGCAGGGGACACCGGGGAGCTGTTTTTT.